A selection of T cell receptor beta chains follows, all from one sample in a study of T-cell reconstitution after alpha-beta-depleted transplantation in children. MiXCR was run by TCRdb on the PCR reads, yielding one entry per CDR3 protein. The data show about 640,000 distinct CDR3 sequences, with around 17% seen just once and approximately 1% held by the top ten. Sample: PBMCs from the stem cell graft donor, taken from the stem cell graft. These receptors originate from a human donor who donated a stem cell graft to a child with acute myeloid leukemia. Both conserved end residues are part of each CDR3. A D gene is named only where the DNA matches it firmly. Clone size is given for some rows only: seen once, a few or many times, or a class if the clone is expanded.

J,V,D,size,DNA,CDR3
TRBJ2-2,TRBV4-2,TRBD1,NA,TGTGCCAGCAGCCGGGATGGACAGGGGGCGCCCACCGGGGAGCTGTTTTTT,CASSRDGQGAPTGELFF
TRBJ2-3,TRBV3-1,TRBD2,NA,TGTGCCAGCAGCCAAGATCTAGCGGGGGGCCTCAGGACAGATACGCAGTATTTT,CASSQDLAGGLRTDTQYF
TRBJ2-2,TRBV5-1,TRBD2,NA,TGCGCCAGCAGCTTGGCCGGTAGCGGGGCTGCCGAAAGCGGGGAGCTGTTTTTT,CASSLAGSGAAESGELFF
TRBJ1-1,TRBV4-1,NA,few,TGCGCCAGCAGCCAGTCCACCGGACGGACTGAAGCTTTCTTT,CASSQSTGRTEAFF
TRBJ1-1,TRBV20-1,TRBD1,NA,TGCAGGGCTAGCCTTCCGGGACAGGGCGTAAGTGGGAACACTGAAGCTTTCTTT,CRASLPGQGVSGNTEAFF
TRBJ2-3,TRBV20-1,TRBD1,many,TGCAGTGCTCCGGGACAGGGGCGAGATACGCAGTATTTT,CSAPGQGRDTQYF
TRBJ2-3,TRBV12-3/TRBV12-4,NA,NA,TGTGCCAGCAGTCCCTCCGGAGTCCACACAGATACGCAGTATTTT,CASSPSGVHTDTQYF
TRBJ1-5,TRBV20-1,NA,many,TGCAGTGCTAGGGGGTCGGTCGAGACGAGCAATCAGCCCCAGCATTTT,CSARGSVETSNQPQHF
TRBJ1-1,TRBV29-1,NA,few,TGCAGCGCCCAACAGGGTATGAACACTGAAGCTTTCTTT,CSAQQGMNTEAFF
TRBJ2-2,TRBV6-1,TRBD2,few,TGTGCCAGCAGGGGGACTAGCGGGGGCACCGGGGAGCTGTTTTTT,CASRGTSGGTGELFF
TRBJ2-1,TRBV7-9,TRBD2,few,TGTGCCAGCAGCTCCAGCGGGGTGATGATGTCCTACAATGAGCAGTTCTTC,CASSSSGVMMSYNEQFF
TRBJ2-6,TRBV11-2,NA,NA,TGTGCCAGCAGCTCGAAAGCGGGACAGTCCCCTGGGGCCAACGTCCTGACTTTC,CASSSKAGQSPGANVLTF
TRBJ1-5,TRBV25-1,NA,NA,TGTGCCAGCAGTGACCAGGGAACCCAGCCCCAGCATTTT,CASSDQGTQPQHF
TRBJ1-1,TRBV7-9,NA,once,TGTGCCAGCAGCTACAGCGGGTCAGGAGCTTTCTTT,CASSYSGSGAFF
TRBJ2-7,TRBV5-6,NA,few,TGTGCCAGCAGCAGGGAGGCCCCCTACGAGCAGTACTTC,CASSREAPYEQYF
TRBJ2-5,TRBV7-9,TRBD1,NA,TGTGCCAGCAGCTTGTGGGATGGAACAGGGGCAGAGACCCAGTACTTC,CASSLWDGTGAETQYF
TRBJ1-1,TRBV29-1,TRBD1,many,TGCAGCGTCGCGGGACAGGGTGAAGCTTTCTTT,CSVAGQGEAFF
TRBJ1-4,TRBV7-9,TRBD1,few,TGTGCCAGCAGCCCGACAGGGGGCTTAGCTAATGAAAAACTGTTTTTT,CASSPTGGLANEKLFF
TRBJ2-1,TRBV20-1,NA,many,TGCAGTGCCCCTGACTGGAATGAGCAGTTCTTC,CSAPDWNEQFF
TRBJ1-1,TRBV20-1,NA,many,TGCAGTGCTAGAGATCGTAGAGGTATGAACACTGAAGCTTTCTTT,CSARDRRGMNTEAFF
TRBJ2-2,TRBV11-3,NA,NA,TGTGCCAGCAGCTTTGCGGCCACCACGAACACCGGGGAGCTGTTTTTT,CASSFAATTNTGELFF
TRBJ1-2,TRBV29-1,TRBD1,many,TGCAGCGTTGAAGTCGACAGGGCTGACTATGGCTACACCTTC,CSVEVDRADYGYTF
TRBJ2-3,TRBV5-5,NA,few,TGTGCCAGCACCCGGATCGCAGATACGCAGTATTTT,CASTRIADTQYF
TRBJ2-1,TRBV13,TRBD2,few,TGTGCCAGCAGCCTGGGACTAGCGGGGGGGCTCAGCTACAATGAGCAGTTCTTC,CASSLGLAGGLSYNEQFF
TRBJ2-2,TRBV25-1,NA,many,TGTGCCAGCAACCCCGGGACGGCGGAAAACACCGGGGAGCTGTTTTTT,CASNPGTAENTGELFF
TRBJ2-1,TRBV7-9,TRBD2,few,TGTGCCAGCAGCCCGGTAGGGCGGGGGGTAGACAATGAGCAGTTCTTC,CASSPVGRGVDNEQFF
TRBJ1-5,TRBV4-3,NA,NA,TGCGCCAGCAGCCAAGATTGGGCAGGGAATCAGCCCCAGCATTTT,CASSQDWAGNQPQHF
TRBJ2-1,TRBV7-2,TRBD2,NA,TGTGCCAGCAGCCGGGCGGGGGGTACCTACAATGAGCAGTTCTTC,CASSRAGGTYNEQFF
TRBJ2-5,TRBV20-1,TRBD1,NA,TGCAGTGCTAGAGCCCCGGGACAGAGACCGCAAGAGACCCAGTACTTC,CSARAPGQRPQETQYF
TRBJ2-1,TRBV24-1,TRBD1,NA,TGTGCCACCAGGCAGGGGGCGGACAATGAGCAGTTCTTC,CATRQGADNEQFF
TRBJ2-3,TRBV12-3/TRBV12-4,NA,few,TGTGCCAGCAGACCCTACGAAGATGTTACGCAGTATTTT,CASRPYEDVTQYF
TRBJ1-1,TRBV29-1,NA,many,TGCAGCGTACTACAGGGATCGGGGTTCGCTAGGCCTGAAGCTTTCTTT,CSVLQGSGFARPEAFF
TRBJ1-1,TRBV20-1,TRBD1,few,TGCAGTGCAGACCCGGGACAGGTAACTAAGAACACTGAAGCTTTCTTT,CSADPGQVTKNTEAFF
TRBJ2-1,TRBV19,NA,NA,TGTGCCAGTAGTACCCACAGGGATGAGCAGTTCTTC,CASSTHRDEQFF
TRBJ1-2,TRBV29-1,NA,many,TGCAGCGTTGAGGGGCAGGGGACTTATGGCTACACCTTC,CSVEGQGTYGYTF
TRBJ1-1,TRBV29-1,NA,many,TGCAGCTCTCGGACAACGAACACTGAAGCTTTCTTT,CSSRTTNTEAFF
TRBJ2-3,TRBV7-7,NA,NA,TGTGCCAGCAGCAAAGGGAGCACAGATACGCAGTATTTT,CASSKGSTDTQYF
TRBJ1-2,TRBV9,NA,NA,TGTGCCAGCAGCGTAAGGGGAGGAGCATCTATCGACTATGGCTACACCTTC,CASSVRGGASIDYGYTF
TRBJ1-6,TRBV28,TRBD1,NA,TGTGCCAGCAGGCCGACAGGGACCACTAATTCACCCCTCCACTTT,CASRPTGTTNSPLHF
TRBJ1-1,TRBV6-6,NA,few,TGTGCCGTACGAGGACCGAACACTGAAGCTTTCTTT,CAVRGPNTEAFF
TRBJ1-4,TRBV20-1,NA,many,TGCAGTGGGGGTGGTGGGGCTAATGAAAAACTGTTTTTT,CSGGGGANEKLFF
TRBJ1-4,TRBV20-1,NA,NA,TGCAGTGCTAGCCCTACGGTGGTGGGAATCGGAAAACTGTTTTTT,CSASPTVVGIGKLFF
TRBJ2-5,TRBV20-1,NA,many,TGCAGTGCTAGAGATCGTGAGACGAGCCAAGAGACCCAGTACTTC,CSARDRETSQETQYF
TRBJ2-5,TRBV12-3/TRBV12-4,NA,many,TGTGCCAGCTCGGCTAGCCTGGAGACCCAGTACTTC,CASSASLETQYF
TRBJ2-7,TRBV6-1,TRBD1,few,TGTGCCAGCATCCCCTCCCTGACAGGGGATTTTGAGCAGTACTTC,CASIPSLTGDFEQYF
TRBJ2-1,TRBV20-1,NA,few,TGCAGTGCTAGAGGAGTAAGACGGGCATACAATGAGCAGTTCTTC,CSARGVRRAYNEQFF
TRBJ1-6,TRBV20-1,TRBD1,many,TGCAGTGCATACAGGGGGCACGGGAATTCACCCCTCCACTTT,CSAYRGHGNSPLHF
TRBJ1-1,TRBV7-2,NA,NA,TGTGCCAGCAGCTTAACTGGTGACAGAGAAGCTTTCTTT,CASSLTGDREAFF
TRBJ1-6,TRBV7-2,NA,few,TGTGCCAGCAGCTTAGAAGGGGCCGATAATTCACCCCTCCACTTT,CASSLEGADNSPLHF
TRBJ2-4,TRBV20-1,NA,many,TGCAGTGCTAGAGATTTTACCCGGCTTTTAAACATTCAGTACTTC,CSARDFTRLLNIQYF